One sample yielded the 5 T cell receptor beta chains listed below, sequenced in a study of blood T cell repertoires in COVID-19. Profiled with immunoSEQ multiplex PCR; TCRdb holds only in-frame clones, not every one. The sample carries 130,000 or so clones, over 55% recorded once. Sequencing used peripheral blood. These receptor sequences come from a woman in her sixties or seventies with acute or convalescent COVID-19.

The gene calls are TRBV2 and TRBJ2-2; perhaps TRBD1 as D (6 bases). The CDR3 is 15 residues long. Trimming pared 1 base from V and 5 bases from J, leaving 11 bases between. The V gene's germline CDR1 is SNHLY and CDR2 FYNNEI. CDR3 bases: TGTGCCAGCAGTGAAGTGGGGGCCGGTACCGGGGAGCTGTTTTTT. Amino acids: CASSEVGAGTGELFF.

V gene TRBV30 combines with J gene TRBJ1-1; no clear D gene. Looked up from germline, CDR1 is GTSNPN and CDR2 is SVGIG (reference sequence). The CDR3 spans 15 residues. V lost 5 bases and J 4 bases, leaving 20 bases between the germline ends. Here the CDR3 DNA reads TGTGCCTGGGGGCCGGGAGGCCCAAAGGGCACTGAAGCTTTCTTT. Amino acid sequence: CAWGPGGPKGTEAFF.

This clone came up once. This CDR3 is CASSVGRGSSYEQFF. The CDR3 DNA follows: TGTGCCAGCAGCGTAGGGCGGGGGAGTTCTTATGAGCAGTTCTTC. The chain employs TRBV7-6 and TRBJ2-1, with TRBD2 identical over 7 bases. There are 15 residues in the CDR3. The J segment lost 8 bases and the V segment lost 5 bases, leaving 12 bases of the junction unmatched. The germline V gene encodes CDR1 SGHVS and CDR2 FNYEAQ.

The V and J genes are TRBV6-5 and TRBJ2-3, with 8 nucleotides matching TRBD1. V lost 5 bases and J lost 1; bases outside the gene matches: 2. The CDR3 runs to 14 residues. Germline CDR1 is MNHEY and CDR2 is SVGAGI. The CDR3 DNA reads TGTGCCAGCAGTCTGGACAGGGGCACAGATACGCAGTATTTT. This gives the protein CASSLDRGTDTQYF.

The gene calls are TRBV24-1 and TRBJ1-5; tentative D call: TRBD1 (6 bases). CDR3 length equals 15 residues. Germline V CDR1 and CDR2: KGHDR, SFDVKD. Trimming shortened V by 4 bases and J by 3 bases, and 12 bases separated the two germline ends. The DNA for the CDR3 is TGTGCCACCAGTGAAGGGGGGGCGGCCAATCAGCCCCAGCATTTT. Encoded protein: CATSEGGAANQPQHF.